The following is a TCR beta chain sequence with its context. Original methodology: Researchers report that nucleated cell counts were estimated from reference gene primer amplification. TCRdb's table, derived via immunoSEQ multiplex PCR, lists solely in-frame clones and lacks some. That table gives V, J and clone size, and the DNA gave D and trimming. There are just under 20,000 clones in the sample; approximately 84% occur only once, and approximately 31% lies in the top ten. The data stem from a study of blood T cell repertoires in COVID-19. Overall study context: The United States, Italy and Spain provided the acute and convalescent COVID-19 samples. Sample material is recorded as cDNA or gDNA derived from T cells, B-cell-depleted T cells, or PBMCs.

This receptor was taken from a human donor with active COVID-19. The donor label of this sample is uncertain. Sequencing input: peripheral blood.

This chain's CDR3 is CASTGALRNMDTEAFF. CDR3 in DNA: TGCGCCAGCACAGGGGCGCTCCGGAATATGGACACTGAAGCTTTCTTT. The V gene is TRBV5-1, the J gene TRBJ1-1; possible D gene TRBD1, 6 bases. This CDR3 has 16 amino acids. With 6 bases removed from V and 3 bases from J, the gap between germline ends came to 21 bases. Germline-derived CDR1 and CDR2 are SGHRS and YFSETQ.